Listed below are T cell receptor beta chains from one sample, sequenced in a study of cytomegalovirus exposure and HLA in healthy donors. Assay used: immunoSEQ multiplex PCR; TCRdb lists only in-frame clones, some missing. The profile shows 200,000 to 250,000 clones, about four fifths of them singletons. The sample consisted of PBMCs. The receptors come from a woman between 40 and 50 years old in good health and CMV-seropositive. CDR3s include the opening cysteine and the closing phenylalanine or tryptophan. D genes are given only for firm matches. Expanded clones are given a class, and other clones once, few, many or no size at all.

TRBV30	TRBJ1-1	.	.	TGTGCCTGGAGTACTGGACTTCCCAGCACTGAAGCTTTCTTT	CAWSTGLPSTEAFF
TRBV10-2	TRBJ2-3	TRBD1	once	TGCGCCAGTCGACAGGGTGGAGGCACAGATACGCAGTATTTT	CASRQGGGTDTQYF
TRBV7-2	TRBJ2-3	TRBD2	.	TGTGCCAGCAGCTTACCTTGGCGGGGGAGAACGATTGATACGCAGTATTTT	CASSLPWRGRTIDTQYF
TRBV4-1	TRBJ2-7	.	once	TGCGCCAGCAGCAAAGGCGGAGACAGCCGCTACGAGCAGTACTTC	CASSKGGDSRYEQYF
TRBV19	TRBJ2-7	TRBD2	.	TGTGCCAGTAGTATCGGCGGGAGTAAGGGGTCCTACGAGCAGTACTTC	CASSIGGSKGSYEQYF
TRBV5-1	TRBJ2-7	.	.	TGCGCCAGCAGCTCTACCCACCTTAGTATAGGAGGAGCTTACTCCTACGAGCAGTACTTC	CASSSTHLSIGGAYSYEQYF
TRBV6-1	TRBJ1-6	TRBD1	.	TGTGCCAGCAGTGGCAGGGGGACGAATAATTCACCCCTCCACTTT	CASSGRGTNNSPLHF
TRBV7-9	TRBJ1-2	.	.	TGTGCCAGCAGCTTAGACGGTCATGGCTACACCTTC	CASSLDGHGYTF
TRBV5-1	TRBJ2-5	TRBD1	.	TGCGCCAGCAGCTCGCAGACAGGGATAGGAGAGACCCAGTACTTC	CASSSQTGIGETQYF
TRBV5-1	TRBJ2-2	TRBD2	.	TGCGCCAGCAGCTTAGTCACTAGCGGGGAGGCCGGGGAGCTGTTTTTT	CASSLVTSGEAGELFF
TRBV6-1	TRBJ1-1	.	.	TGTGCCAGCAGTGAACAGATGCTGAACACTGAAGCTTTCTTT	CASSEQMLNTEAFF
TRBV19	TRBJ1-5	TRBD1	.	TGTGCCAGTACCACGGGAGTGACAGGGACCAATCAGCCCCAGCATTTT	CASTTGVTGTNQPQHF
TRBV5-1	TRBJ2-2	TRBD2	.	TGCGCCAGCAGCTTGGCCGGGACTAGCGGGGCCCTGTGGACCGGGGAGCTGTTTTTT	CASSLAGTSGALWTGELFF
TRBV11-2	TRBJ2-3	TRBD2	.	TGTGCCAGCAGCTTTTCTAGCGGGGGGGCGGGAGGGACAGATACGCAGTATTTT	CASSFSSGGAGGTDTQYF
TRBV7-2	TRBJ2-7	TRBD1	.	TGTGCCAGCAGCTTTACAGGGGGCAAAGTGTACGAGCAGTACTTC	CASSFTGGKVYEQYF
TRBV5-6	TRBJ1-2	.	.	TGTGCCAGCAGCGTGGACAGCCTCCCCTATGGCTACACCTTC	CASSVDSLPYGYTF
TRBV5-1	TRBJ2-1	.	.	TGCGCCAGCAGCTTAGCTACCCCGACTGTATACAATGAGCAGTTCTTC	CASSLATPTVYNEQFF
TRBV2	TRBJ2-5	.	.	TGTGCCAGCAGAGAGGAACAAGAGACCCAGTACTTC	CASREEQETQYF
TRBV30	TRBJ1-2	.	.	TGTGCCTGTACTAGCGTCGCTAACTATGGCTACACCTTC	CACTSVANYGYTF
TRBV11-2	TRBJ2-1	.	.	TGTGCCAGCAGCCCAGGAGGGATCTACAATGAGCAGTTCTTC	CASSPGGIYNEQFF
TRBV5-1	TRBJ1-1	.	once	TGCGCCAGCAGGAAACTCCAGAACACTGAAGCTTTCTTT	CASRKLQNTEAFF
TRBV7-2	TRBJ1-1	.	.	TGTGCCAGCAGCTTAGGACAGAACACTGAAGCTTTCTTT	CASSLGQNTEAFF
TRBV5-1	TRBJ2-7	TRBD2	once	TGCGCCAGCAGCCAAGCGGGGGGTTCAGTCCACGAGCAGTACTTC	CASSQAGGSVHEQYF
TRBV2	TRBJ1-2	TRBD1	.	TGTGCCAGCAGTACGGGACAGGGGGCCTATGGCTACACCTTC	CASSTGQGAYGYTF
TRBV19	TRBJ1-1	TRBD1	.	TGTGCCAGTAGCCACAGGGGAGACACTGAAGCTTTCTTT	CASSHRGDTEAFF
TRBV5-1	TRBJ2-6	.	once	TGCGCCAGCAGCTTGGCCGGGGCTGGGGCCAACGTCCTGACTTTC	CASSLAGAGANVLTF
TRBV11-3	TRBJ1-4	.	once	TGTGCCAGCAGCTCGATGGCAGGAACTAATGAAAAACTGTTTTTT	CASSSMAGTNEKLFF
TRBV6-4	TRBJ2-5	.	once	TGTGCCAGCAGTGACCCTTTCGGACAGATTGGCCGCCAAGAGACCCAGTACTTC	CASSDPFGQIGRQETQYF
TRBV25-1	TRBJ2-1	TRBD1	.	TGTGCCAGCAGTGGGGGGACAGCTCACTCTTACAATGAGCAGTTCTTC	CASSGGTAHSYNEQFF
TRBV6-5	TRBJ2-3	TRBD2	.	TGTGCCAGCAGTTACAGCGGGAGGGCCGGCACAGATACGCAGTATTTT	CASSYSGRAGTDTQYF
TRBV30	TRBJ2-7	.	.	TGTGCCTGGAGTCCGGGGGGCACCCTCTACGAGCAGTACTTC	CAWSPGGTLYEQYF
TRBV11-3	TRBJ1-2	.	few	TGTGCCAGCAGCCTTCCGGGAGAAACTAACTATGGCTACACCTTC	CASSLPGETNYGYTF
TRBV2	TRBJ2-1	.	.	TGTGCCAGCAGTGAGTCGGGAACCCACTCCTACAATGAGCAGTTCTTC	CASSESGTHSYNEQFF
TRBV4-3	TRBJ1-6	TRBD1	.	TGCGCCAGCAGCCAAGATGACCCAGGGGGCGGTAATTCACCCCTCCACTTT	CASSQDDPGGGNSPLHF
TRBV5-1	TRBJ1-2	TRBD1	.	TGCGCCAGCAGCGGCGGGACAGGGGTAAACTATGGCTACACCTTC	CASSGGTGVNYGYTF
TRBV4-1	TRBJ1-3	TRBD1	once	TGCGCCAGCAGCCAAGTCACAGGGGACGGAAACACCATATATTTT	CASSQVTGDGNTIYF